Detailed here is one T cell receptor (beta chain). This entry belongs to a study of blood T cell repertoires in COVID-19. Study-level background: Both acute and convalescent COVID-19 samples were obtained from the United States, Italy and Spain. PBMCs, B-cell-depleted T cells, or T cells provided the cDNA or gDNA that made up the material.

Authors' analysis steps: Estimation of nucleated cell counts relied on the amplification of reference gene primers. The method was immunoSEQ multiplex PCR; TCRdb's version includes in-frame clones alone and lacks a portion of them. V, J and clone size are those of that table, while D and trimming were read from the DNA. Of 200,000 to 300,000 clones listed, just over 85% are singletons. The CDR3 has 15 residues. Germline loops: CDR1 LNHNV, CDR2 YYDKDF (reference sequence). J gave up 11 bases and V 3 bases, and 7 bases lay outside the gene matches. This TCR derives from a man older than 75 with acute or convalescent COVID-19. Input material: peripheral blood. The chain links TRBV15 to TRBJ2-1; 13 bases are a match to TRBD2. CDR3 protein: CATSSPGLAGLKQFF. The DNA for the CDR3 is TGTGCCACCAGCAGCCCGGGACTAGCGGGACTTAAGCAGTTCTTC.